These 21 T cell receptor beta chains were all obtained from the same sample, sequenced in a study of cytomegalovirus exposure and HLA in healthy donors. Primers: 60 Vbeta forward and 13 Jbeta reverse. Method: immunoSEQ multiplex PCR; TCRdb's copy keeps in-frame clones and lacks some. The repertoire has roughly 66,000 clones, approximately 78% of them found once; the top ten carry about 8%. The sample consisted of PBMCs. The receptors derive from a man aged 18-30 years in good health and CMV-seropositive.

The genes are TRBV10-1 and TRBJ2-5; D not resolved. The CDR3 is 13 amino acids. Trimming cost V 0 bases and J 2 bases, with 4 bases left between them. Germline V gene sequence: CDR1 WNHNN, CDR2 SYGVQD (reference sequence). As DNA, the CDR3 is TGCGCCAGCAGTGAGTCCCCGCAAGAGACCCAGTACTTC. Residues: CASSESPQETQYF.

J is TRBJ2-7 and V is TRBV25-1; TRBD1 might be the D (5 bases). Germline V CDR1 and CDR2: MGHDK, SYGVNS. This CDR3 region has 13 residues. The V and J ends lost 3 bases and 7 bases respectively, with 13 bases between them. For the CDR3, the DNA is TGTGCCAGCAGTGAGCAGGGCCGCCGGGAGCAGTACTTC. The encoded protein is CASSEQGRREQYF.

The rearrangement links TRBV25-1 to TRBJ2-7; D call uncertain. V lost 5 bases and J 3 bases, leaving 5 bases between the germline ends. The germline V gene encodes CDR1 MGHDK and CDR2 SYGVNS. The CDR3 has 11 residues. The DNA of the CDR3 is TGTGCCAGCAGTTGGAGCTACGAGCAGTACTTC. Protein: CASSWSYEQYF.

The chain links TRBV7-9 to TRBJ2-7, with D unclear. V was trimmed by 4 bases and J by 4 bases, leaving 11 bases between them. Per the germline V gene, CDR1 is SEHNR and CDR2 is FQNEAQ (reference sequence). This CDR3 is 13 amino acids long. Here the CDR3 DNA reads TGTGCCAGCAGCTATCTAAATGAGTACGAGCAGTACTTC. This translates into CASSYLNEYEQYF.

The rearrangement uses TRBV28 and TRBJ1-1; weak D call: TRBD1 (5 bases). Per germline, CDR1 MDHEN and CDR2 SYDVKM. With 4 bases removed from V and 0 bases from J, the gap between germline ends came to 12 bases. The CDR3 is 15 residues long. CDR3 in amino acids: CASSWGRGLNTEAFF. Here the CDR3 DNA reads TGTGCCAGCAGTTGGGGGAGGGGCCTGAACACTGAAGCTTTCTTT.

This clone was recorded a few times. The V call is TRBV4-2, the J call TRBJ2-6; tentative D call: TRBD1 (5 bases). Trimming shortened V by 6 bases and J by 2 bases, and 20 bases separated the two germline ends. CDR1 and CDR2 from the germline V gene are LGHNA and YNFKEQ. The CDR3 has 18 residues. The CDR3 coding sequence is TGTGCCAGCAGTTCGCTTGGCAGGGCAGTAGCTGGGGCCAACGTCCTGACTTTC. This codes for CASSSLGRAVAGANVLTF.

The chain couples TRBV4-1 to TRBJ1-1; tentative D call: TRBD1 (6 bases). The V and J ends lost 0 bases and 1 base respectively, with 9 bases between them. Germline assignment: CDR1 MGHRA and CDR2 YSYEKL. There are 15 residues in the CDR3. The CDR3 DNA is TGCGCCAGCAGCCAAGATAACAGGGCGAACACTGAAGCTTTCTTT. Translating gives CASSQDNRANTEAFF.

The V and J genes are TRBV4-1 and TRBJ2-2, with D unclear. V was trimmed by 1 base and J by 2 bases, leaving 11 bases between them. Germline values: CDR1 MGHRA, CDR2 YSYEKL. The CDR3 consists of 16 residues. The CDR3 loop reads CASSQVVQLNTGELFF. The DNA for the CDR3 is TGCGCCAGCAGCCAAGTGGTACAGCTTAACACCGGGGAGCTGTTTTTT.

The chain is built from TRBV5-4 and TRBJ1-3; TRBD1 agrees at 9 bases. This CDR3 contains 16 residues. Unmatched junction bases numbered 4, after V lost 0 bases and J lost 3 bases. The germline V gene has CDR1 SGHNT and CDR2 YYREEE (reference sequence). The CDR3 region is CASSLAGQGFGNTIYF. The CDR3 DNA reads as TGTGCCAGCAGCTTGGCTGGACAGGGGTTTGGAAACACCATATATTTT.

The J gene is TRBJ2-1, the V gene TRBV30; D call uncertain. V was shortened by 2 bases and J by 9 bases, with 8 bases between the two germline ends. The CDR3 is 11 residues long. CDR1 is GTSNPN, CDR2 SVGIG, per germline (reference sequence). CDR3 loop: CAWSILSEQFF. CDR3 nucleotides: TGTGCCTGGAGTATCTTGAGTGAGCAGTTCTTC.

J is TRBJ2-5 and V is TRBV29-1, with no clear D. Germline CDR1 is SQVTM and CDR2 is ANQGSEA. V was cut by 2 bases and J by 4 bases, with 14 bases left in between. CDR3 length equals 14 residues. As DNA, the CDR3 is TGCAGCGTTGAAAGTCGGCTAGTGGGAGAGACCCAGTACTTC. Protein product: CSVESRLVGETQYF.

J is TRBJ1-1 and V is TRBV11-2; possibly TRBD1 for D (6 bases). V was clipped by 6 bases and J by 3 bases, with 17 bases between them. CDR3 length: 15 residues. The germline gives CDR1 SGHAT, CDR2 FQNNGV. CDR3 in DNA: TGTGCCAGCAGTACGATCAGGGGTAGCGACACTGAAGCTTTCTTT. Translation: CASSTIRGSDTEAFF.

This chain links TRBV9 with TRBJ2-1; maybe TRBD1 (6 bases). From germline, CDR1 is SGDLS and CDR2 YYNGEE. This CDR3 is 15 amino acids long. V lost 3 bases to trimming and J lost 3 bases, with 13 bases between them. The DNA of the CDR3 is TGTGCCAGCAGCGCGTCCGGGACACTCTACAATGAGCAGTTCTTC. This encodes CASSASGTLYNEQFF.

This chain uses TRBV4-2 with TRBJ2-1; tentative D call: TRBD2 (5 bases). The CDR3 is made up of 18 amino acids. Germline V gene lookup returns CDR1 LGHNA and CDR2 YNFKEQ. V was clipped by 3 bases and J by 8 bases, with 26 bases between them. CDR3 bases: TGTGCCAGCAGCCAGGGAGCTTCGTTGAGAGGGTCTGGGTATGAGCAGTTCTTC. This encodes CASSQGASLRGSGYEQFF.

The chain carries TRBV7-8 and TRBJ2-7, with 9 bases lining up with TRBD1. The germline gives CDR1 SGHVS, CDR2 FQNEAQ. This CDR3 comprises 14 residues. V trimming: 3 bases; J trimming: 0 bases; junction bases outside the gene matches: 0. In DNA, the CDR3 is TGTGCCAGCAGCTTGGACAGGGGCTCCTACGAGCAGTACTTC. It codes for CASSLDRGSYEQYF.

The chain has TRBV30 and TRBJ1-1; the D is unclear. Germline V gives CDR1 GTSNPN, CDR2 SVGIG (reference sequence). V was trimmed by 2 bases and J by 4 bases, leaving 8 bases between them. The CDR3 has 12 residues. The CDR3 here is CAWSRVSTEAFF. The CDR3 nucleotides are TGTGCCTGGAGTCGGGTGAGCACTGAAGCTTTCTTT.

This clone was detected only a few times. The chain is built from TRBV28 and TRBJ2-3; unclear D gene. Trimming cost V 4 bases and J 0 bases, with 11 bases left between them. CDR1 is MDHEN, CDR2 SYDVKM, per germline. The CDR3 is 15 amino acids. The DNA of the CDR3 is TGTGCCAGCAGTTCAACCGACTCTAGCACAGATACGCAGTATTTT. It specifies CASSSTDSSTDTQYF.

This chain joins TRBV2 and TRBJ2-6, with D tentatively TRBD1 (6 bases). Between the trimmed V and J ends, which lost 8 bases and 4 bases, there was a span of 15 bases. The length of the CDR3 is 15 residues. Germline V lookup: CDR1 SNHLY, CDR2 FYNNEI. CDR3 nucleotide sequence: TGTGCCAGCGGCCCAGGGGTGGCAGGGGCCAACGTCCTGACTTTC. Amino acid sequence: CASGPGVAGANVLTF.

The chain recombines TRBV30 with TRBJ1-2; TRBD1 matches 8 bases. The J segment lost 8 bases and the V segment lost 4 bases, leaving 9 bases of the junction unmatched. Germline V lookup: CDR1 GTSNPN, CDR2 SVGIG (reference sequence). The CDR3 is made up of 13 amino acids. The CDR3 bases are TGTGCCTGGAACGACAGGGGATGGGACGGCTACACCTTC. It encodes CAWNDRGWDGYTF.

The V gene is TRBV18, the J gene TRBJ1-1; D unresolved. The CDR3 covers 13 residues. V was trimmed by 1 base and J by 6 bases, leaving 9 bases between them. CDR1 KGHSH and CDR2 LQKENI come from the germline V gene. In DNA, the CDR3 is TGTGCCAGCTCACCACGGTATGAGTCTGAAGCTTTCTTT. Protein sequence: CASSPRYESEAFF.

This clone was picked up a small number of times. The chain has TRBV4-1 and TRBJ2-7, with 8 bases aligning to TRBD1. This CDR3 region has 13 residues. Germline V gives CDR1 MGHRA, CDR2 YSYEKL. J lost 3 bases, V lost 4 bases, and 2 bases had no gene match. CDR3 sequence reads: CASSRTGIYEQYF. The CDR3 region has the DNA TGCGCCAGCAGCCGGACAGGGATCTACGAGCAGTACTTC.